This T cell receptor (beta chain) was captured by sequencing in a study of CD8+CD57+ T cells in acquired aplastic anemia. Overall study context: Sorted cells (CD4+ and CD8+) yielded DNA amounts that averaged approximately 2.9 ug.

TCR beta VDJ and CDR3 were profiled, and genomic DNA was the template. In TCRdb, the reads were re-called with MiXCR into one record per CDR3 protein. Of 310,000 or so distinct CDR3 sequences in the sample, 56% were seen once. Individuals selected for sequencing had exhibited CD8+CD57+ cell expansion on flow cytometry. Sampling of blood occurred while the patients had still received no therapy. V was pared by 0 bases and J by 4 bases, with 11 bases between. Germline V gene sequence: CDR1 SGHRS, CDR2 YFSETQ. There are 15 residues in the CDR3. The TCR originated in a human donor with aplastic anemia. The chain uses TRBV5-1 and TRBJ2-1, with D unclear. The specimen sequenced was sorted CD4+, CD8+, or CD8+CD57+ T cells (not recorded which) from PBMCs. The chain's CDR3 is CASSLAGQVYNEQFF. In DNA form, the CDR3 reads TGCGCCAGCAGCTTGGCCGGGCAGGTTTACAATGAGCAGTTCTTC.